The 23 T cell receptor beta chains below come from one sample, sequenced in a study of immune evolution from preneoplasia to lung adenocarcinoma. Produced via immunoSEQ multiplex PCR; TCRdb's table is partial and in-frame only. Among some 15,000 clones listed, 75% to 90% were seen once. The sample consisted of FFPE minimally invasive lung adenocarcinoma tissue. The origin of the receptors is a person aged 65-85 years with lung adenocarcinoma.

The chain employs TRBV11-2 and TRBJ1-1; D perhaps matches TRBD1 (5 bases). Germline CDR1 SGHAT, CDR2 FQNNGV. The CDR3 is made up of 15 amino acids. V lost 5 bases and J lost 0, with 13 bases in between. CDR3 sequence reads: CASSRGWGLNTEAFF. CDR3 DNA: TGTGCCAGCAGCCGGGGTTGGGGCTTGAACACTGAAGCTTTCTTT.

J is TRBJ2-7 and V is TRBV29-1; possible D gene TRBD2, 5 bases. V lost 0 bases to trimming and J lost 6 bases, with 18 bases between them. Germline V gives CDR1 SQVTM, CDR2 ANQGSEA. This CDR3 has 15 amino acids. The CDR3 here is CSVEDRAKGLVEQYF. As DNA, the CDR3 is TGCAGCGTTGAAGATCGGGCAAAAGGACTTGTCGAGCAGTACTTC.

This sequence joins TRBV30 and TRBJ2-7; 8 bases fit TRBD2. The germline V gene has CDR1 GTSNPN and CDR2 SVGIG (reference sequence). The length of the CDR3 is 14 residues. With 0 bases clipped from V and 6 bases from J, the junction kept 7 bases outside the gene matches. CDR3 sequence reads: CAWSVTGLAPEQYF. CDR3 nucleotide sequence: TGTGCCTGGAGTGTGACCGGACTAGCTCCCGAGCAGTACTTC.

This chain connects TRBV29-1 to TRBJ2-1, with D perhaps TRBD1 or TRBD2 (5 bases each). The length of the CDR3 is 14 residues. Germline assignment: CDR1 SQVTM and CDR2 ANQGSEA. V was clipped by 5 bases and J by 6 bases, with 17 bases between them. CDR3 nucleotide sequence: TGCAGCGTTTCCGTGTGGGTAGGGACCAATGAGCAGTTCTTC. Translation gives CSVSVWVGTNEQFF.

The rearrangement joins TRBV6-5 to TRBJ1-5; D remains ambiguous. Germline V CDR1 and CDR2: MNHEY, SVGAGI. The ends were cut back, 6 bases at V and 5 bases at J, with 11 bases in the middle. The CDR3 has 13 residues. CDR3 nucleotides: TGTGCCAGCAGCCGTACCCTAGATCAGCCCCAGCATTTT. This translates into CASSRTLDQPQHF.

This chain connects TRBV9 to TRBJ1-2; 8 bases match TRBD1. Per germline, CDR1 SGDLS and CDR2 YYNGEE. Germline trimming cut 1 base from V and 6 bases from J; bases unmatched to any gene: 11. The CDR3 has 16 amino acids. CDR3 in DNA: TGTGCCAGCAGCGTAAACCCCGGGACAGGTCCCCATGGCTACACCTTC. It is translated as CASSVNPGTGPHGYTF.

The chain recombines TRBV10-3 with TRBJ1-1, with D perhaps matching TRBD1 (6 bases). V dropped 3 bases and J dropped 1 base, with 6 bases sitting between them. The germline V gene has CDR1 ENHRY and CDR2 SYGVKD. CDR3 length equals 13 residues. DNA for the CDR3: TGTGCCATCAGTGACAGGGGGAACACTGAAGCTTTCTTT. Protein: CAISDRGNTEAFF.

This chain connects TRBV30 to TRBJ1-2; D possibly corresponds to TRBD1 (6 bases). This CDR3 is built from 14 residues. V was shortened by 2 bases and J by 4 bases, with 14 bases between the two germline ends. Germline V CDR1 and CDR2: GTSNPN, SVGIG (reference sequence). The CDR3 DNA follows: TGTGCCTGGAGTCTCAGGGGAAGAGGCTATGGCTACACCTTC. This sequence encodes CAWSLRGRGYGYTF.

J is TRBJ2-3 and V is TRBV5-1; a possible D gene is TRBD2 (6 bases). Germline CDR1 reads SGHRS; CDR2 reads YFSETQ. Trimming stripped 0 bases from V and 3 bases from J, with 11 bases between. CDR3 length equals 15 residues. In nucleotides, the CDR3 is TGCGCCAGCAGCTTGGGATGGGGGGAGACAGATACGCAGTATTTT. Residues: CASSLGWGETDTQYF.

The gene calls are TRBV6-5 and TRBJ1-5, with 7 bases fitting TRBD1. This CDR3 is 15 amino acids long. Germline CDR1 reads MNHEY; CDR2 reads SVGAGI. Germline trimming cut 6 bases from V and 3 bases from J; bases unmatched to any gene: 8. CDR3 in DNA: TGTGCCAGCAGCCCGACAGGGTTCCCCAATCAGCCCCAGCATTTT. Translating it yields CASSPTGFPNQPQHF.

The sample holds a few counts of this clone. The chain recombines TRBV7-9 with TRBJ2-7, with 8 bases aligning to TRBD1. The V segment lost 5 bases and the J segment 2 bases; nucleotides outside the gene matches: 8. The CDR3 totals 15 residues. CDR1 and CDR2 (germline): SEHNR, FQNEAQ (reference sequence). The CDR3 here is CASSATGTGAYEQYF. The CDR3 region has the DNA TGTGCCAGCAGCGCCACCGGGACAGGCGCCTACGAGCAGTACTTC.

The chain has TRBV28 and TRBJ1-2; D gene unclear. The germline CDR1 and CDR2 sequences are MDHEN and SYDVKM. V was clipped by 3 bases and J by 1 base, with 9 bases between them. The CDR3 covers 14 residues. The CDR3 DNA follows: TGTGCCAGCAGTTTCAATCCGTATAACTATGGCTACACCTTC. It specifies CASSFNPYNYGYTF.

The V gene is TRBV5-6, the J gene TRBJ1-1, with D tentatively TRBD1 (6 bases). Trimming removed 3 bases at V and 1 base at J, with 16 bases between. From germline, CDR1 is SGHDT and CDR2 YYEEEE. This CDR3 region has 16 residues. For the CDR3, the DNA is TGTGCCAGCAGCTCCGCGCCCGGGACAAAGAACACTGAAGCTTTCTTT. Translated: CASSSAPGTKNTEAFF.

The rearrangement uses TRBV7-3 and TRBJ1-4; D is unresolved. CDR3 length: 14 amino acids. Looked up from germline, CDR1 is SGHTA and CDR2 is FQGTGA. Between the trimmed V and J ends, which lost 5 bases and 0 bases, there was a span of 7 bases. Written as DNA, the CDR3 is TGTGCCAGCAGCCAGGAGGCAACTAATGAAAAACTGTTTTTT. This gives the protein CASSQEATNEKLFF.

The J gene is TRBJ2-3, the V gene TRBV6-5, with 11 bases identical to TRBD2. The germline V gene has CDR1 MNHEY and CDR2 SVGAGI. The CDR3 totals 15 residues. Unmatched junction bases numbered 2, after V lost 6 bases and J lost 0 bases. The CDR3 spells CASRRLAGSTDTQYF. The DNA of the CDR3 is TGTGCCAGCAGGAGACTAGCGGGAAGCACAGATACGCAGTATTTT.

This chain connects TRBV11-2 to TRBJ1-2; 8 positions agree with TRBD1. The CDR3 covers 15 residues. Per the germline V gene, CDR1 is SGHAT and CDR2 is FQNNGV. The V and J ends lost 1 base and 3 bases, in that order; junction bases with no gene match: 4. CDR3 in amino acids: CASSLAPGGYYGYTF. The CDR3 DNA reads as TGTGCCAGCAGCTTAGCCCCAGGGGGCTACTATGGCTACACCTTC. The entire variable domain, with the rest obtained from reference TRBV11-2 and TRBJ1-2, is as follows: EAGVAQSPRYKIIEKRQSVAFWCNPISGHATLYWYQQILGQGPKLLIQFQNNGVVDDSQLPKDRFSAERLKGVDSTLKIQPAKLEDSAVYLCASSLAPGGYYGYTFGSGTRLTVV.

V usage is TRBV25-1 and J usage is TRBJ2-1, with 10 bases fitting TRBD2. Trimming took 4 bases from V and 4 from J; bases not matched to a gene: 7. The V gene's germline CDR1 is MGHDK and CDR2 SYGVNS. The CDR3 contains 16 residues. The CDR3 reads CASSAKREGRYNEQFF. The CDR3 region has the DNA TGTGCCAGCAGTGCCAAGCGGGAGGGCCGATACAATGAGCAGTTCTTC.

V and J are TRBV30 and TRBJ1-3; a weak D match, TRBD1 (5 bases). V was trimmed by 2 bases and J by 4 bases, leaving 9 bases between them. Germline V gene data show CDR1 as GTSNPN and CDR2 as SVGIG (reference sequence). The CDR3 contains 13 residues. CDR3 loop: CAWSKTAGNTIYF. CDR3 coding DNA: TGTGCCTGGAGTAAGACAGCGGGAAACACCATATATTTT.

V is TRBV29-1 and J is TRBJ2-2, with D possibly TRBD2 on 7 matching bases. The CDR3 has 13 amino acids. V lost 6 bases, J lost 5 bases, and 13 bases lay in between. Germline values: CDR1 SQVTM, CDR2 ANQGSEA. This chain's CDR3 is CSVRGQSTGELFF. The CDR3 DNA reads TGCAGCGTGCGGGGGCAGAGTACCGGGGAGCTGTTTTTT.

J is TRBJ1-2 and V is TRBV9, with 7 bases matching TRBD1. This CDR3 contains 15 residues. V lost 4 bases and J lost 2; bases outside the gene matches: 8. Germline values: CDR1 SGDLS, CDR2 YYNGEE. DNA for the CDR3: TGTGCCAGCAGCCCAGGGGGGGGTCTGAACTATGGCTACACCTTC. It codes for CASSPGGGLNYGYTF.

CDR3 protein: CASSPRTGRLHEQYF. DNA for the CDR3: TGTGCCAGCTCACCAAGAACAGGTAGACTCCACGAGCAGTACTTC. J is TRBJ2-7 and V is TRBV18; a possible D gene is TRBD1 (5 bases). V lost 2 bases and J 5 bases, leaving 16 bases between the germline ends. This CDR3 has 15 amino acids. CDR1 KGHSH and CDR2 LQKENI come from the germline V gene.

In this sample, this clone turned up a few times. The CDR3 loop reads CASSPRDRISYEQYF. The CDR3 coding sequence is TGTGCCAGCAGCCCTAGGGACAGGATCTCCTACGAGCAGTACTTC. V gene TRBV7-9 combines with J gene TRBJ2-7; 8 bases agree with TRBD1. This CDR3 comprises 15 residues. J gave up 0 bases and V 5 bases, and 6 bases lay outside the gene matches. Germline CDR1 and CDR2: SEHNR and FQNEAQ (reference sequence).

The V gene is TRBV25-1, the J gene TRBJ1-1; a possible D gene is TRBD1 (6 bases). Trimming removed 5 bases at V and 5 bases at J, with 15 bases between. CDR1 MGHDK and CDR2 SYGVNS come from the germline V gene. The CDR3 totals 14 residues. The CDR3 nucleotides are TGTGCCAGCAGTCTTGGGGGGGGCCGAACTGAAGCTTTCTTT. Protein product: CASSLGGGRTEAFF.